These T cell receptor beta chains were read from a single sample in a study of T cell responses to AZD1222 COVID-19 vaccine. The repertoire was sequenced with immunoSEQ multiplex PCR; TCRdb's copy has only in-frame clones and lacks some. Of tens of thousands of clones in the sample, about four fifths are singletons; the top ten hold approximately 25%. The source material was peripheral blood, sampled 28 days after the second AZD1222 dose. All receptors derive from an adult who received the AZD1222 COVID-19 vaccine. Both conserved end residues are part of each CDR3. Each record gives: clone size, V gene, J gene, D gene, CDR3 protein, CDR3 DNA. D genes are given only for firm matches. Not all rows give a size; the values are once, few, many and, for expanded clones, a class.

>-|TRBV29-1|TRBJ2-7|-
CSAAQGPSSEQYF
TGCAGCGCCGCACAGGGCCCGTCCTCCGAGCAGTACTTC
>-|TRBV3-1/TRBV3-2|TRBJ1-3|-
CASSFSEGPGNTIYF
TGTGCCAGCAGCTTTAGCGAGGGGCCTGGAAACACCATATATTTT
>-|TRBV18|TRBJ2-6|TRBD1
CASSPPWQGAAGANVLTF
TGTGCCAGCTCACCACCTTGGCAGGGGGCAGCTGGGGCCAACGTCCTGACTTTC
>-|TRBV9|TRBJ2-3|-
CASSARLDTDTQYF
TGTGCCAGCAGCGCCAGACTTGACACAGATACGCAGTATTTT
>-|TRBV29-1|TRBJ1-1|-
CSVAGHPDRTEAFF
TGCAGCGTCGCTGGACACCCCGACAGGACTGAAGCTTTCTTT
>-|TRBV28|TRBJ1-3|-
CASSSASAGGGNTIYF
TGTGCCAGCAGCTCCGCCTCCGCGGGAGGAGGAAACACCATATATTTT
>-|TRBV18|TRBJ2-6|-
CASSPPRRVVLWANVLTF
TGTGCCAGCTCACCACCCCGCAGGGTTGTTCTCTGGGCCAACGTCCTGACTTTC
>-|TRBV5-8|TRBJ1-6|-
CASSLPPAGFNSPLHF
TGTGCCAGCAGCTTGCCCCCAGCAGGGTTTAATTCACCCCTCCACTTT
>-|TRBV4-2|TRBJ2-3|-
CASSTAGTDTQYF
TGTGCCAGCAGCACAGCCGGCACAGATACGCAGTATTTT
>-|TRBV18|TRBJ1-5|-
CASSLGQGFNQPQHF
TGTGCCAGCTCACTGGGCCAGGGCTTCAATCAGCCCCAGCATTTT
>once|TRBV27|TRBJ2-2|-
CASSSPLQGLRTGELFF
TGTGCCAGCAGTTCCCCCTTACAGGGCTTGAGGACCGGGGAGCTGTTTTTT
>-|TRBV19|TRBJ2-3|-
CASRNGPGTDTQYF
TGTGCCAGTAGAAACGGGCCGGGGACAGATACGCAGTATTTT
>-|TRBV7-2|TRBJ1-2|-
CASRRGGEEYGYTF
TGTGCCAGCAGACGCGGGGGGGAGGAGTATGGCTACACCTTC
>-|TRBV28|TRBJ1-5|-
CASSLLAGAGNQPQHF
TGTGCCAGCAGTTTACTAGCGGGGGCTGGCAATCAGCCCCAGCATTTT
>medium-sized|TRBV19|TRBJ1-6|-
CASSISTRNSPLHF
TGTGCCAGTAGTATTAGTACAAGGAATTCACCCCTCCACTTT
>medium-sized|TRBV15|TRBJ2-2|-
CATSRDRDGPGGELFF
TGTGCCACCAGCAGGGATAGGGACGGCCCGGGAGGGGAGCTGTTTTTT
>-|TRBV13|TRBJ2-7|TRBD2
CASSLFPGRDGEQYF
TGTGCCAGCAGCTTATTTCCAGGGAGGGATGGCGAGCAGTACTTC
>few|TRBV28|TRBJ1-5|TRBD1
CASSFPRDRGNQPQHF
TGTGCCAGCAGTTTCCCCCGGGACAGGGGGAATCAGCCCCAGCATTTT
>-|TRBV27|TRBJ2-7|-
CASSLGHLYEQYF
TGTGCCAGCAGTTTAGGCCATCTCTACGAGCAGTACTTC
>-|TRBV6-5|TRBJ1-1|-
CASSYSGGFSNTEAFF
TGTGCCAGCAGTTACTCCGGGGGTTTTTCGAACACTGAAGCTTTCTTT